Below, 30 T cell receptor beta chains from the same sample are listed, as sequenced in a study of blood T cell repertoires in COVID-19. TCRdb's table, derived via immunoSEQ multiplex PCR, lists solely in-frame clones and lacks some. The repertoire includes around 80,000 clones, around four fifths of them detected once, and approximately 25% sits in the top ten. The sample was peripheral blood. The receptors stem from a human donor in a cohort sampled during active COVID-19.

This clone was seen more than once but under ten times. The chain is built from TRBV20-1 and TRBJ1-4; the D is unclear. The CDR3 length is 11 residues. V was shortened by 5 bases and J by 8 bases, with 9 bases between the two germline ends. Germline CDR1 reads DFQATT; CDR2 reads SNEGSKA (reference sequence). The CDR3 reads CSAWTTEKLFF. For the CDR3, the DNA is TGCAGTGCTTGGACTACCGAAAAACTGTTTTTT.

The table lists this clone with a few counts. This chain uses TRBV5-1 with TRBJ2-5, with TRBD1 matching 7 bases. Germline V lookup: CDR1 SGHRS, CDR2 YFSETQ. The J segment lost 3 bases and the V segment lost 5 bases, leaving 4 bases of the junction unmatched. CDR3 length equals 13 residues. CDR3 residues: CASRFGQEETQYF. The CDR3 nucleotides are TGCGCCAGCAGGTTCGGACAGGAAGAGACCCAGTACTTC.

This chain uses TRBV24-1 with TRBJ2-3; D is perhaps TRBD1 (5 bases). V lost 0 bases, J lost 1 base, and 7 bases lay in between. Germline V gene lookup returns CDR1 KGHDR and CDR2 SFDVKD. CDR3 length equals 15 residues. Here the CDR3 reads CATSDLQGGTDTQYF. In nucleotides, the CDR3 is TGTGCCACCAGTGATTTGCAAGGGGGCACAGATACGCAGTATTTT.

This rearrangement joins TRBV7-9 to TRBJ2-7, with D possibly matching TRBD2 (6 bases). The V end was cut by 5 bases, the J end by 3 bases, with 11 bases between. The CDR3 covers 13 residues. Per germline, CDR1 SEHNR and CDR2 FQNEAQ (reference sequence). CDR3 bases: TGTGCCAGCAGCGGGGGGACCGGCTACGAGCAGTACTTC. Protein product: CASSGGTGYEQYF. Using reference TRBV7-9 and TRBJ2-7 for the parts outside the CDR3, the full variable domain is DTGVSQNPRHKITKRGQNVTFRCDPISEHNRLYWYRQTLGQGPEFLTYFQNEAQLEKSRLLSDRFSAERPKGSFSTLEIQRTEQGDSAMYLCASSGGTGYEQYFGPGTRLTVT.

The chain carries TRBV14 and TRBJ1-2; a weak D match, TRBD1 (5 bases). CDR3 length: 13 amino acids. Germline V gene data show CDR1 as SGHDN and CDR2 as FVKESK. Trimming took 6 bases from V and 4 from J, leaving 12 bases between them. CDR3 residues: CASSPDMFYGYTF. As DNA, the CDR3 is TGTGCCAGCAGTCCGGACATGTTCTATGGCTACACCTTC.

The gene calls are TRBV19 and TRBJ1-3; a possible D gene is TRBD1 (6 bases). The CDR3 is 14 amino acids. Germline loops: CDR1 LNHDA, CDR2 SQIVND (reference sequence). The V gene lost 3 bases and the J gene lost 4 bases, with 10 bases spanning the gap. The CDR3 protein is CASSMGARGNTIYF. The CDR3 DNA sequence: TGTGCCAGTAGTATGGGGGCGCGAGGAAACACCATATATTTT.

The chain uses TRBV7-2 and TRBJ2-5; D is possibly TRBD2 (5 bases). Per germline, CDR1 SGHTA and CDR2 FQGNSA. This CDR3 has 15 residues. V was cut by 6 bases and J by 4 bases, with 18 bases left in between. DNA of the CDR3: TGTGCCAGCAGACCCCCTGGGAGCCGGGGAGAGACCCAGTACTTC. Residues: CASRPPGSRGETQYF.

In this sample, this clone turned up a few times. J is TRBJ2-3 and V is TRBV6-5; TRBD2 matches at 11 bases. V lost 6 bases, J lost 5 bases, and 7 bases stayed unmatched. CDR1 is MNHEY, CDR2 SVGAGI, per germline. The CDR3 covers 15 residues. CDR3 coding DNA: TGTGCCAGCAGAGCCCTAGCGGGGGGAAAAGATACGCAGTATTTT. This translates into CASRALAGGKDTQYF.

Points on this clone: One junction end disagrees with the germline gene, perhaps due to a read error. The rearrangement links TRBV3-1 (or the pseudogene TRBV3-2) to TRBJ2-5; 7 bases align to TRBD1. This CDR3 comprises 14 residues. Germline-derived CDR1 and CDR2 are LGHDT and YNNKEL (reference sequence). This CDR3 is CASIQQGTQETQYF. As DNA, the CDR3 is TGTGCCAGCATCCAACAGGGGACCCAAGAGACCCAGTACTTC.

CDR3 region: CASSRRQGSYEQYF. CDR3 bases: TGTGCCAGCAGTCGTCGACAGGGGAGCTACGAGCAGTACTTC. J is TRBJ2-7 and V is TRBV6-5, with TRBD1 matching over 8 bases. The V gene end was trimmed by 5 bases and the J gene end by 3 bases; junction bases not matched to a gene: 6. This CDR3 is 14 amino acids long. In germline, CDR1 is MNHEY, CDR2 SVGAGI.

This clone came up once. The chain recombines TRBV7-2 with TRBJ1-1; 7 nucleotides align to TRBD1. Trimming took 4 bases from V and 0 from J; bases not matched to a gene: 8. The CDR3 is 16 residues long. The germline V gene has CDR1 SGHTA and CDR2 FQGNSA. The CDR3 sequence: CASSSGGTAMNTEAFF. The CDR3 bases are TGTGCCAGCAGCTCTGGAGGGACAGCCATGAACACTGAAGCTTTCTTT.

This chain links TRBV5-1 with TRBJ1-2, with 10 bases lining up with TRBD1. This CDR3 is 15 amino acids long. J lost 4 bases, V lost 4 bases, and 7 bases had no gene match. Looked up from germline, CDR1 is SGHRS and CDR2 is YFSETQ. This CDR3 reads CASSPGTGVIYGYTF. In DNA form, the CDR3 reads TGCGCCAGCAGCCCCGGGACAGGGGTGATCTATGGCTACACCTTC.

Regarding this clone: Other DNA sequences of this sample code for an identical CDR3. The CDR3: CSVGGQMNTEAFF. The DNA of the CDR3 is TGCAGCGTTGGGGGACAGATGAACACTGAAGCTTTCTTT. The gene calls are TRBV29-1 and TRBJ1-1, with 7 positions matching TRBD1. Germline loops: CDR1 SQVTM, CDR2 ANQGSEA. The CDR3 contains 13 residues. Trimming took 4 bases from V and 0 from J; bases not matched to a gene: 2. The whole variable domain, filled in from reference TRBV29-1 and TRBJ1-1, reads SAVISQKPSRDICQRGTSLTIQCQVDSQVTMMFWYRQQPGQSLTLIATANQGSEATYESGFVIDKFPISRPNLTFSTLTVSNMSPEDSSIYLCSVGGQMNTEAFFGQGTRLTVV.

This sequence joins TRBV3-1 (or the pseudogene TRBV3-2) and TRBJ1-6; tentative D call: TRBD1 (5 bases). CDR1 and CDR2 (germline): LGHDT, YNNKEL (reference sequence). V was cut by 3 bases and J by 7 bases, with 10 bases left in between. This CDR3 is 14 amino acids long. CDR3 in amino acids: CASSQQYRNSPLHF. For the CDR3, the DNA is TGTGCCAGCAGCCAGCAATACAGGAATTCACCCCTCCACTTT.

The V gene is TRBV5-1, the J gene TRBJ2-4, with D perhaps TRBD1 (5 bases). The germline V and J ends were trimmed by 2 bases and 2 bases, with 14 bases remaining between them. CDR3 length: 16 amino acids. From germline, CDR1 is SGHRS and CDR2 YFSETQ. CDR3 sequence: CASSFRFRGTKNIQYF. As DNA, the CDR3 is TGCGCCAGCAGCTTTAGATTTAGGGGAACCAAAAACATTCAGTACTTC.

The chain employs TRBV4-1 and TRBJ1-5, with 11 bases that match TRBD1. This CDR3 is built from 17 residues. Germline lookup yields CDR1 MGHRA and CDR2 YSYEKL. Germline trimming cut 5 bases from V and 7 bases from J; bases unmatched to any gene: 13. The CDR3 sequence: CASSLEPDRGHGQPQHF. The CDR3 nucleotides read TGCGCCAGCAGCTTGGAGCCGGACAGGGGGCACGGACAGCCCCAGCATTTT.

The chain has TRBV5-5 and TRBJ2-1, with TRBD2 identical over 10 bases. The germline gives CDR1 SGHKS, CDR2 YYEKEE (reference sequence). The CDR3 totals 15 residues. Germline trimming cut 1 base from V and 3 bases from J; bases unmatched to any gene: 1. CDR3 residues: CASSLIAGGYNEQFF. Here the CDR3 DNA reads TGTGCCAGCAGCTTGATAGCGGGGGGCTACAATGAGCAGTTCTTC. Based on the CDR3 plus reference TRBV5-5 and TRBJ2-1, the full variable domain is DAGVTQSPTHLIKTRGQQVTLRCSPISGHKSVSWYQQVLGQGPQFIFQYYEKEERGRGNFPDRFSARQFPNYSSELNVNALLLGDSALYLCASSLIAGGYNEQFFGPGTRLTVL.

This clone occurred once. CDR3 sequence (DNA): TGTGCCAGCAGGCGGACAGAGAATTCACCCCTCCACTTT. This encodes CASRRTENSPLHF. This chain connects TRBV9 to TRBJ1-6; tentative D call: TRBD1 (6 bases). The V gene lost 5 bases and the J gene lost 7 bases, with 10 bases spanning the gap. CDR1 and CDR2 from the germline V gene are SGDLS and YYNGEE. The CDR3 is 13 amino acids.

The J gene is TRBJ1-1, the V gene TRBV3-1 (or the pseudogene TRBV3-2); the D is unclear. The CDR3 contains 12 residues. The ends were cut back, 1 base at V and 9 bases at J, with 9 bases in the middle. The germline V gene encodes CDR1 LGHDT and CDR2 YNNKEL (reference sequence). Here the CDR3 DNA reads TGTGCCAGCAGCCAAGGGAACAGCAAAGCTTTCTTT. Residues: CASSQGNSKAFF.

This chain connects TRBV18 to TRBJ2-5; 8 nucleotides align to TRBD2. The CDR3 runs 17 residues. In germline, CDR1 is KGHSH, CDR2 LQKENI. Losses at the gene ends were 0 bases for V and 2 bases for J; bases not matched to a gene: 8. The CDR3 reads CASSPPTTRGDQETQYF. The CDR3 region has the DNA TGTGCCAGCTCACCACCCACCACGCGGGGGGATCAAGAGACCCAGTACTTC.

The rearrangement uses TRBV2 and TRBJ1-1; 8 bases agree with TRBD1. Looked up from germline, CDR1 is SNHLY and CDR2 is FYNNEI. J was trimmed by 2 bases and V by 5 bases; bases with no gene match: 7. The CDR3 is made up of 15 amino acids. Written as DNA, the CDR3 is TGTGCCAGCAGTCCTAACAGGGGGACTAACACTGAAGCTTTCTTT. Residues: CASSPNRGTNTEAFF.

The gene calls are TRBV7-2 and TRBJ2-2; no firm D call. Trimming removed 5 bases from V and 0 bases from J, with 10 bases in between. The CDR3 has 15 residues. Germline V CDR1 and CDR2: SGHTA, FQGNSA. The CDR3: CASSPTLTNTGELFF. The CDR3 nucleotides read TGTGCCAGCAGCCCCACACTAACGAACACCGGGGAGCTGTTTTTT.

This chain links TRBV15 with TRBJ2-3; D remains unclear. The V end lost 5 bases, the J end lost 2 bases, and 5 bases lay between the germline ends. From germline, CDR1 is LNHNV and CDR2 YYDKDF (reference sequence). The CDR3 spans 12 residues. CDR3 DNA sequence: TGTGCCACCAGCCGCTACACAGATACGCAGTATTTT. Translated: CATSRYTDTQYF.

This clone was detected once. V and J are TRBV19 and TRBJ2-1, with TRBD1 matching 10 bases. Germline lookup yields CDR1 LNHDA and CDR2 SQIVND (reference sequence). This CDR3 contains 15 residues. Trimming at V came to 1 base and at J to 6 bases, leaving 3 bases not matched to a gene. CDR3: CASSIGRDRGNEQFF. The CDR3 coding sequence is TGTGCCAGTAGTATAGGGCGGGACAGGGGCAATGAGCAGTTCTTC.

This chain joins TRBV19 and TRBJ2-2, with TRBD1 as a possible D gene (5 bases). V was clipped by 4 bases and J by 2 bases, with 8 bases between them. CDR3 length equals 14 residues. CDR1 LNHDA and CDR2 SQIVND come from the germline V gene (reference sequence). CDR3 amino acids: CASSTDRNTGELFF. CDR3 coding DNA: TGTGCCAGTAGTACAGACAGAAACACCGGGGAGCTGTTTTTT.

This clone was picked up one time. The CDR3, as DNA: TGTGCCAGCAGTCGACAGGGGGGCAGGCAGTACTTC. Its translation: CASSRQGGRQYF. This chain links TRBV28 with TRBJ2-7; 9 bases match TRBD1. Germline values: CDR1 MDHEN, CDR2 SYDVKM. Losses at the gene ends were 5 bases for V and 9 bases for J; bases not matched to a gene: 5. This CDR3 is built from 12 residues.

V is TRBV6-6 and J is TRBJ1-6; the D gene is possibly TRBD1 (5 bases). CDR3 length: 16 amino acids. V lost 5 bases to trimming and J lost 0 bases, with 11 bases between them. Germline V CDR1 and CDR2: MNHNY, SVGAGI (reference sequence). CDR3 nucleotide sequence: TGTGCCAGCAGTCCTAGGGGAACCTCCTATAATTCACCCCTCCACTTT. The encoded protein is CASSPRGTSYNSPLHF.

This clone was detected a few times. The rearrangement joins TRBV18 to TRBJ1-4; TRBD1 aligns across 8 bases. CDR3 length: 14 residues. J gave up 8 bases and V 2 bases, and 4 bases lay outside the gene matches. Germline loops: CDR1 KGHSH, CDR2 LQKENI. CDR3 in DNA: TGTGCCAGCTCACCAAGACAGGGGAACGAAAAACTGTTTTTT. Encoded protein: CASSPRQGNEKLFF.

The rearrangement uses TRBV4-1 and TRBJ2-1, with 8 bases fitting TRBD2. The germline CDR1 and CDR2 sequences are MGHRA and YSYEKL. V shed 5 bases, J shed 7 bases, and the junction held 16 bases outside the gene matches. CDR3 length: 17 amino acids. The CDR3 sequence is CASSGQGRGGRWNEQFF. As DNA, the CDR3 is TGCGCCAGCAGCGGCCAAGGACGGGGGGGCCGCTGGAATGAGCAGTTCTTC.

V gene TRBV11-3 combines with J gene TRBJ2-1, with 8 bases fitting TRBD2. Germline V gives CDR1 SGHNT, CDR2 YENEEA. The CDR3 is 16 residues long. Trimming removed 4 bases from V and 8 bases from J; junction bases left unmatched: 13. The CDR3 sequence: CASSSSPGGPVYEQFF. DNA of the CDR3: TGTGCCAGCAGCTCCTCTCCGGGGGGGCCGGTTTATGAGCAGTTCTTC.